Each of the 25 T cell receptor beta chains below was sequenced from the same sample in a study of T cell responses to AZD1222 COVID-19 vaccine. TCRdb keeps only in-frame clones here, not all; method: immunoSEQ multiplex PCR. The sample shows around 110,000 clones, less than 90% of them seen only once. Material: peripheral blood, obtained on day 0 of AZD1222 vaccination. Receptors were obtained from an adult in good health.

V is TRBV19 and J is TRBJ2-7; 9 bases are shared with TRBD2. V dropped 5 bases and J dropped 5; count of bases not matched to a gene: 7. From germline, CDR1 is LNHDA and CDR2 SQIVND (reference sequence). CDR3 length equals 14 residues. The CDR3 bases are TGTGCCAGTAGTCCCTCATTAGCGGGAGACGAGCAGTACTTC. It encodes CASSPSLAGDEQYF. The full variable domain, completed using reference TRBV19 and TRBJ2-7, is DGGITQSPKYLFRKEGQNVTLSCEQNLNHDAMYWYRQDPGQGLRLIYYSQIVNDFQKGDIAEGYSVSREKKESFPLTVTSAQKNPTAFYLCASSPSLAGDEQYFGPGTRLTVT.

This chain connects TRBV19 to TRBJ1-6, with D possibly TRBD1 on 6 matching bases. In germline, CDR1 is LNHDA, CDR2 SQIVND (reference sequence). The ends were cut back, 0 bases at V and 16 bases at J, with 13 bases in the middle. The CDR3 spans 13 residues. CDR3 sequence reads: CASSIDWRGQLHF. The CDR3 nucleotides read TGTGCCAGTAGTATAGATTGGCGAGGACAGCTCCACTTT.

The chain links TRBV5-1 to TRBJ1-1; D is perhaps TRBD1 (5 bases). The V end was cut by 2 bases, the J end by 4 bases, with 15 bases between. CDR1 SGHRS and CDR2 YFSETQ come from the germline V gene. This CDR3 region has 15 residues. CDR3 residues: CASSLSGTASTEAFF. In DNA, the CDR3 is TGCGCCAGCAGCTTATCCGGGACGGCGAGCACTGAAGCTTTCTTT.

The chain uses TRBV7-8 and TRBJ1-1; TRBD1 might be the D (5 bases). The V gene lost 8 bases and the J gene lost 0 bases, with 10 bases spanning the gap. Per germline, CDR1 SGHVS and CDR2 FQNEAQ. The CDR3 contains 13 residues. CDR3 coding DNA: TGTGCCAGCTCATGGGGGATGAACACTGAAGCTTTCTTT. It translates to CASSWGMNTEAFF.

The chain uses TRBV28 and TRBJ2-1; D not resolved. The CDR3 extends over 14 amino acids. V was shortened by 3 bases and J by 3 bases, with 9 bases between the two germline ends. Germline CDR1 and CDR2: MDHEN and SYDVKM. In DNA, the CDR3 is TGTGCCAGCAGTTTGGCGGTCAGCTACAATGAGCAGTTCTTC. It is translated as CASSLAVSYNEQFF. The whole variable domain, remainder taken from reference TRBV28 and TRBJ2-1, is DVKVTQSSRYLVKRTGEKVFLECVQDMDHENMFWYRQDPGLGLRLIYFSYDVKMKEKGDIPEGYSVSREKKERFSLILESASTNQTSMYLCASSLAVSYNEQFFGPGTRLTVL.

The chain carries TRBV12-3 or TRBV12-4 and TRBJ2-7; unclear D gene. The CDR3 runs 10 residues. Trimming stripped 3 bases from V and 5 bases from J, with 2 bases between. The CDR3 bases are TGTGCCAGCAGTTTCCACGAGCAGTACTTC. It is translated as CASSFHEQYF.

The chain recombines TRBV28 with TRBJ1-1, with D possibly matching TRBD1 (5 bases). Looked up from germline, CDR1 is MDHEN and CDR2 is SYDVKM. The CDR3 totals 12 residues. V lost 4 bases to trimming and J lost 5 bases, with 8 bases between them. The CDR3 coding sequence is TGTGCCAGCAGTTGGGCAGGGACTGAAGCTTTCTTT. Translating it yields CASSWAGTEAFF.

The chain links TRBV5-6 to TRBJ1-6, with D hard to call. CDR3 size: 13 residues. The ends were cut back, 4 bases at V and 11 bases at J, with 13 bases in the middle. Germline V CDR1 and CDR2: SGHDT, YYEEEE. The CDR3 nucleotides are TGTGCCAGCAGCCTTAAACCTGGGGCACCCCTCCACTTT. The encoded protein is CASSLKPGAPLHF.

The CDR3 DNA reads TGTGCCAGCAGTGACCCATTTGCCGGGAGGAACACTGAAGCTTTCTTT. Translating it yields CASSDPFAGRNTEAFF. The rearrangement links TRBV25-1 to TRBJ1-1, with D unclear. V was trimmed by 3 bases and J by 1 base, leaving 15 bases between them. The germline V gene has CDR1 MGHDK and CDR2 SYGVNS. This CDR3 spans 16 amino acids.

This rearrangement joins TRBV6-5 to TRBJ1-5; 11 nucleotides line up with TRBD1. This CDR3 contains 15 residues. V was pared by 10 bases and J by 2 bases, with 7 bases of the junction left unmatched. Per the germline V gene, CDR1 is MNHEY and CDR2 is SVGAGI. CDR3 residues: CATRWGQGGNQPQHF. The CDR3 coding sequence is TGTGCCACTAGGTGGGGACAGGGGGGCAATCAGCCCCAGCATTTT.

The chain carries TRBV30 and TRBJ1-5, with D hard to call. CDR1 is GTSNPN and CDR2 is SVGIG in the germline V gene (reference sequence). The CDR3 contains 12 residues. The germline V and J ends were trimmed by 0 bases and 6 bases, with 6 bases remaining between them. The CDR3 DNA reads as TGTGCCTGGAGTGTACAAGGTCAGCCCCAGCATTTT. Translated, it gives CAWSVQGQPQHF.

This clone was seen a few times. This chain links TRBV7-9 with TRBJ2-7; 7 bases fit TRBD1. This CDR3 spans 14 amino acids. The junction had 6 bases not matched to a gene; V was cut back by 2 bases and J by 5 bases. The germline CDR1 and CDR2 sequences are SEHNR and FQNEAQ (reference sequence). DNA for the CDR3: TGTGCCAGCAGCTTACAGGGACAGTCCAACGAGCAGTACTTC. Protein product: CASSLQGQSNEQYF.

This clone was picked up one time. The chain uses TRBV6-2 or TRBV6-3 and TRBJ2-5, with 7 bases aligning to TRBD1. Trimming cost V 6 bases and J 1 base; bases outside gene matches: 5. Germline loops: CDR1 MNHEY, CDR2 SVGEGT. This CDR3 has 14 amino acids. As DNA, the CDR3 is TGTGCCAGCAGCCACGGGACAGCCCAAGAGACCCAGTACTTC. Protein product: CASSHGTAQETQYF.

This CDR3 reads CASSRNTEAFF. CDR3 in DNA: TGTGCCAGCAGCAGGAACACTGAAGCTTTCTTT. This sequence joins TRBV5-6 and TRBJ1-1; D unclear. This CDR3 comprises 11 residues. The V gene lost 4 bases and the J gene lost 1 base, with 2 bases spanning the gap. Germline V CDR1 and CDR2: SGHDT, YYEEEE.

This chain links TRBV3-1 (or the pseudogene TRBV3-2) with TRBJ2-1; possible D gene TRBD1, 7 bases. The CDR3 is 18 amino acids. From germline, CDR1 is LGHDT and CDR2 YNNKEL (reference sequence). The V end was cut by 0 bases, the J end by 0 bases, with 15 bases between. The CDR3 protein is CASSQDMGGDSSYNEQFF. The CDR3 DNA is TGTGCCAGCAGCCAAGATATGGGCGGGGACAGCTCCTACAATGAGCAGTTCTTC.

In this sample, this clone turned up once. V and J are TRBV25-1 and TRBJ1-6; no firm D call. This CDR3 spans 13 amino acids. Germline V CDR1 and CDR2: MGHDK, SYGVNS. V was shortened by 7 bases and J by 13 bases, with 17 bases between the two germline ends. The CDR3 DNA reads as TGTGCCAGCAAACATAGCCCCATTGGGCCCCTCCACTTT. This translates into CASKHSPIGPLHF. The whole variable domain, filled in from reference TRBV25-1 and TRBJ1-6, reads EADIYQTPRYLVIGTGKKITLECSQTMGHDKMYWYQQDPGMELHLIHYSYGVNSTEKGDLSSESTVSRIRTEHFPLTLESARPSHTSQYLCASKHSPIGPLHFGNGTRLTVT.

The V and J genes are TRBV3-1 (or the pseudogene TRBV3-2) and TRBJ2-7, with TRBD1 matching 8 bases. Losses at the gene ends were 7 bases for V and 6 bases for J; bases not matched to a gene: 5. Germline lookup yields CDR1 LGHDT and CDR2 YNNKEL (reference sequence). The CDR3 is made up of 12 amino acids. CDR3 nucleotides: TGTGCCAGCACCCAGGGGGCGACCGAGCAGTACTTC. Translating it yields CASTQGATEQYF.

V is TRBV19 and J is TRBJ1-4; D is perhaps TRBD1 (5 bases). V was trimmed by 6 bases and J by 2 bases, leaving 13 bases between them. The CDR3 covers 15 residues. Germline CDR1 reads LNHDA; CDR2 reads SQIVND (reference sequence). CDR3 in DNA: TGTGCCAGTAGGTTCTCAGGGACGACTAATGAAAAACTGTTTTTT. It translates to CASRFSGTTNEKLFF.

The chain combines TRBV12-3 or TRBV12-4 with TRBJ2-5; D possibly corresponds to TRBD2 (5 bases). CDR3 length equals 13 residues. With 3 bases removed from V and 5 bases from J, the gap between germline ends came to 10 bases. The CDR3 nucleotides are TGTGCCAGCAGTTTTCCGGGGTTGGAGACCCAGTACTTC. Its protein product is CASSFPGLETQYF.

The chain has TRBV11-2 and TRBJ2-7, with 9 positions matching TRBD1. Unmatched junction bases numbered 6, after V lost 6 bases and J lost 3 bases. CDR3 size: 14 residues. Germline values: CDR1 SGHAT, CDR2 FQNNGV. The CDR3 DNA reads as TGTGCCAGCAGAACCTGGACAGGGGACTACGAGCAGTACTTC. Translating it yields CASRTWTGDYEQYF. Full variable domain (outside the CDR3, taken from reference TRBV11-2 and TRBJ2-7): EAGVAQSPRYKIIEKRQSVAFWCNPISGHATLYWYQQILGQGPKLLIQFQNNGVVDDSQLPKDRFSAERLKGVDSTLKIQPAKLEDSAVYLCASRTWTGDYEQYFGPGTRLTVT.

The chain is built from TRBV6-5 and TRBJ1-3; D call uncertain. Germline V lookup: CDR1 MNHEY, CDR2 SVGAGI. Trimming pared 0 bases from V and 0 bases from J, leaving 9 bases between. The CDR3 is 16 amino acids. The CDR3 here is CASSYSPAGSGNTIYF. CDR3 nucleotide sequence: TGTGCCAGCAGTTACTCACCGGCGGGCTCTGGAAACACCATATATTTT.

V and J are TRBV28 and TRBJ2-7; 8 bases agree with TRBD1. Germline CDR1 is MDHEN and CDR2 is SYDVKM. The CDR3 runs to 13 residues. V lost 6 bases, J lost 7 bases, and 8 bases stayed unmatched. The CDR3 is CASSTGGSGEQYF. CDR3 in DNA: TGTGCCAGCAGCACAGGGGGTAGTGGGGAGCAGTACTTC.

The J gene is TRBJ2-7, the V gene TRBV27; weak D call: TRBD1 (6 bases). The V and J ends lost 6 bases and 4 bases respectively, with 22 bases between them. This CDR3 is built from 16 residues. The V gene's germline CDR1 is MNHEY and CDR2 SMNVEV (reference sequence). CDR3 DNA: TGTGCCAGCAGCAGGGATCGTCACAGGGCAGAATACGAGCAGTACTTC. Protein: CASSRDRHRAEYEQYF.

This chain joins TRBV28 and TRBJ2-7; D gene uncertain. CDR1 is MDHEN, CDR2 SYDVKM, per germline. The CDR3 totals 14 residues. The germline V and J ends were trimmed by 3 bases and 3 bases, with 12 bases remaining between them. CDR3 nucleotide sequence: TGTGCCAGCAGTTTTATGGGAAGGGACTACGAGCAGTACTTC. Translation gives CASSFMGRDYEQYF.

V and J are TRBV20-1 and TRBJ2-6; no clear D gene. Germline-derived CDR1 and CDR2 are DFQATT and SNEGSKA (reference sequence). The germline V and J ends were trimmed by 7 bases and 2 bases, with 3 bases remaining between them. The CDR3 is 11 residues long. This CDR3 reads CSVPGANVLTF. CDR3 nucleotide sequence: TGCAGTGTTCCTGGGGCCAACGTCCTGACTTTC.